This T cell receptor (beta chain) was identified in a study of CD8 T cells in Susac syndrome. In its sample, this clonotype was seen once. RNA in amounts of about 0.5 to 1 ug was reverse transcribed with random hexamers. With immunoSEQ multiplex PCR, TCR beta CDR3 was amplified across 54 Vbeta and 13 Jbeta. TCRdb reprocessed the immunoSEQ multiplex PCR reads via MiXCR and lists one record per CDR3 protein. The table lists fewer than 200,000 distinct CDR3 sequences, approximately 94% of them singletons. TEMRA cells were FACS-enriched, and CD8+ and CD4+ T cells were isolated negatively. CDR3 length: 15 amino acids. Germline-derived CDR1 and CDR2 are LGHNA and YNFKEQ. The ends were cut back, 0 bases at V and 3 bases at J, with 12 bases in the middle.

This chain links TRBV4-2 with TRBJ2-7, with D possibly called TRBD1 or TRBD2 (5 bases each). Material: CD4+ T cells from PBMCs. This clonotype was sampled from a human donor in good health. The CDR3 nucleotides read TGTGCCAGCAGCCAAGATCACGGGGCTCTCTACGAGCAGTACTTC. Translation: CASSQDHGALYEQYF.